The next 27 T cell receptor beta chains were all read from a single sample in a study of human T cells and chemical hapten exposure. Time point noted: pre-sensitization, week 0. The treatment: therapeutic diphenylcyclopropenone sensitization with weekly scalp DPC. TCRdb reanalysed the RACE reads using MiXCR and keeps one entry per CDR3 protein. The repertoire includes about 350,000 distinct CDR3 sequences, about 5.4% of them detected once, and about 8.7% sits in the top ten. The sample in question was whole blood, obtained in connection with sensitization to the hapten diphenylcyclopropenone (DPC). These receptors were taken from a woman between 18 and 29 years old with alopecia areata. Some clones in this sample may be carry-over from other donors' samples.

The rearrangement links TRBV7-9 to TRBJ2-1, with a possible D match to TRBD2 (6 bases). CDR3 length equals 17 residues. V lost 5 bases and J lost 5, with 22 bases in between. Germline V CDR1 and CDR2: SEHNR, FQNEAQ (reference sequence). The CDR3 sequence is CASSNTRRGGANNEQFF. The CDR3 bases are TGTGCCAGCAGCAATACCCGACGGGGCGGGGCAAACAATGAGCAGTTCTTC.

This clonotype was counted a few times. The chain combines TRBV12-3 or TRBV12-4 with TRBJ2-7; D is perhaps TRBD1 or TRBD2 (5 bases each). The CDR3 spans 14 residues. Trimming took off 2 bases at V and 3 bases at J, with 11 bases between the two ends. The CDR3 protein is CASSLNGAYYEQYF. The CDR3 DNA sequence: TGTGCCAGCAGTTTAAACGGGGCCTACTACGAGCAGTACTTC.

This clonotype was counted a few times. The chain combines TRBV6-6 with TRBJ2-1; the D gene is possibly TRBD2 (5 bases). Germline CDR1 reads MNHNY; CDR2 reads SVGAGI (reference sequence). The ends were cut back, 7 bases at V and 0 bases at J, with 13 bases in the middle. CDR3 length: 15 amino acids. CDR3 coding DNA: TGTGCCAGCAACCCCGAGCGGAGCTCCTACAATGAGCAGTTCTTC. Translating gives CASNPERSSYNEQFF.

In this sample, this clonotype turned up a few times. The V call is TRBV19, the J call TRBJ1-5, with no clear D. Deletions cut 0 bases from V and 3 bases from J, with 12 bases between. There are 16 residues in the CDR3. CDR1 is LNHDA and CDR2 is SQIVND in the germline V gene (reference sequence). CDR3 in amino acids: CASSIDLEQLNQPQHF. In nucleotides, the CDR3 is TGTGCCAGTAGTATAGATCTCGAACAACTCAATCAGCCCCAGCATTTT.

This clonotype was detected ten times or more. One end of the junction fails to match germline, which may point to a read error. The genes are TRBV11-2 and TRBJ2-3; possibly TRBD2 for D (5 bases). The CDR3 has 16 amino acids. Germline V gene data show CDR1 as SGHAT and CDR2 as FQNNGV. DNA for the CDR3: TGTGCCAGCATCTTATCGGGGTATGGACGTGCAGATACGCAGTATTTT. Its translation is CASILSGYGRADTQYF.

This clonotype was detected ten times or more. The chain links TRBV14 to TRBJ1-2; no firm D call. Germline loops: CDR1 SGHDN, CDR2 FVKESK. CDR3 size: 17 residues. Trimming took 1 base from V and 5 from J, leaving 20 bases between them. The DNA of the CDR3 is TGTGCCAGCAGCCAAGGTGGTCCGGGAGAGGTCCTTTATGGCTACACCTTC. It yields the protein CASSQGGPGEVLYGYTF.

The chain joins TRBV15 to TRBJ2-7, with a tentative D call TRBD2 (5 bases). V was pared by 4 bases and J by 3 bases, with 13 bases between. The CDR3 loop spans 14 amino acids. Germline CDR1 and CDR2: LNHNV and YYDKDF (reference sequence). CDR3: CATSIGLTLYEQYF. CDR3 nucleotide sequence: TGTGCCACCAGCATCGGACTGACCCTCTACGAGCAGTACTTC. The complete variable domain, with remaining parts taken from reference TRBV15 and TRBJ2-7, reads DAMVIQNPRYQVTQFGKPVTLSCSQTLNHNVMYWYQQKSSQAPKLLFHYYDKDFNNEADTPDNFQSRRPNTSFCFLDIRSPGLGDTAMYLCATSIGLTLYEQYFGPGTRLTVT.

This clonotype occurred a few times. V is TRBV13 and J is TRBJ2-7; D is unclear. The germline V gene has CDR1 PRHDT and CDR2 FYEKMQ (reference sequence). V was shortened by 5 bases and J by 3 bases, with 11 bases between the two germline ends. This CDR3 has 13 amino acids. The CDR3 reads CASSDLGLYEQYF. In DNA, the CDR3 is TGTGCCAGCAGCGACTTAGGCCTCTACGAGCAGTACTTC.

This clonotype has at least ten counts. The CDR3 DNA follows: TGCGCCAGCAGCCAAGAAGTCGCAAGGCTTCAGCCCCAGCATTTT. Protein product: CASSQEVARLQPQHF. The J gene is TRBJ1-5, the V gene TRBV4-1, with D uncertain. The CDR3 loop spans 15 amino acids. Germline CDR1 and CDR2: MGHRA and YSYEKL. Trimming stripped 0 bases from V and 6 bases from J, with 12 bases between.

This clonotype came up a few times. The chain employs TRBV7-2 and TRBJ1-1; weak D call: TRBD1 (6 bases). This CDR3 contains 14 residues. V lost 6 bases, J lost 10 bases, and 21 bases lay in between. The germline CDR1 and CDR2 sequences are SGHTA and FQGNSA. The CDR3: CASRLSAGDGGAFF. Here the CDR3 DNA reads TGTGCCAGCAGACTCAGCGCAGGGGATGGCGGAGCTTTCTTT.

This clonotype came up many times. This rearrangement joins TRBV11-2 to TRBJ2-3, with TRBD2 as a possible D gene (6 bases). V was cut by 6 bases and J by 3 bases, with 13 bases left in between. Germline V CDR1 and CDR2: SGHAT, FQNNGV. This CDR3 comprises 14 residues. The CDR3 region is CASRSGGVTDTQYF. For the CDR3, the DNA is TGTGCCAGCAGGTCCGGAGGGGTGACAGATACGCAGTATTTT.

The table lists this clonotype with many counts. V gene TRBV7-2 combines with J gene TRBJ2-6; D not resolved. V was trimmed by 2 bases and J by 2 bases, leaving 4 bases between them. From germline, CDR1 is SGHTA and CDR2 FQGNSA. CDR3 length equals 14 residues. CDR3 region: CASSLFAGANVLTF. In nucleotides, the CDR3 is TGTGCCAGCAGCTTATTTGCTGGGGCCAACGTCCTGACTTTC.

This clonotype was detected only a few times. The chain joins TRBV7-2 to TRBJ2-3; D is uncertain. The CDR3 is 14 amino acids. Trimming took 5 bases from V and 4 from J, leaving 13 bases between them. Germline CDR1 and CDR2: SGHTA and FQGNSA. The CDR3 sequence: CASSPQPPPDTQYF. The CDR3 nucleotides are TGTGCCAGCAGCCCTCAACCCCCCCCAGATACGCAGTATTTT.

This clonotype was seen many times. The chain uses TRBV5-1 and TRBJ2-2; no reliable D call. Trimming removed 2 bases at V and 7 bases at J, with 12 bases between. CDR3 length: 14 amino acids. Per the germline V gene, CDR1 is SGHRS and CDR2 is YFSETQ. The DNA of the CDR3 is TGCGCCAGCAGCTTAATTCACGGAAACGGGGAGCTGTTTTTT. It yields the protein CASSLIHGNGELFF.

This sequence joins TRBV20-1 and TRBJ1-1, with a weak D call TRBD1 (5 bases). The CDR3 runs to 14 residues. V was trimmed by 1 base and J by 1 base, leaving 10 bases between them. Germline-derived CDR1 and CDR2 are DFQATT and SNEGSKA (reference sequence). CDR3 sequence reads: CSARVGGSNTEAFF. CDR3 DNA sequence: TGCAGTGCTAGAGTGGGGGGGTCGAACACTGAAGCTTTCTTT.

The chain carries TRBV7-3 and TRBJ2-5; TRBD1 agrees at 9 bases. Germline trimming cut 5 bases from V and 2 bases from J; bases unmatched to any gene: 6. Per germline, CDR1 SGHTA and CDR2 FQGTGA. There are 15 residues in the CDR3. This chain's CDR3 is CASSPTTGGQETQYF. In DNA form, the CDR3 reads TGTGCCAGCAGCCCGACGACAGGGGGACAAGAGACCCAGTACTTC.

The chain recombines TRBV6-1 with TRBJ1-1; 7 bases fit TRBD1. J lost 4 bases, V lost 1 base, and 3 bases had no gene match. Per the germline V gene, CDR1 is MNHNS and CDR2 is SASEGT. The CDR3 runs to 14 residues. The CDR3 spells CASSEEGAVTEAFF. The DNA of the CDR3 is TGTGCCAGCAGTGAAGAGGGGGCCGTCACTGAAGCTTTCTTT.

The table lists this clonotype with a few counts. V is TRBV7-6 and J is TRBJ1-1; the D is unclear. The CDR3 has 14 amino acids. V was trimmed by 4 bases and J by 3 bases, leaving 12 bases between them. Germline V gene lookup returns CDR1 SGHVS and CDR2 FNYEAQ. Here the CDR3 reads CASSSPPGDTEAFF. The CDR3 region has the DNA TGTGCCAGCAGCTCCCCTCCCGGGGACACTGAAGCTTTCTTT.

This clonotype was counted a few times. This chain joins TRBV28 and TRBJ2-7; D is ambiguous. The germline V gene encodes CDR1 MDHEN and CDR2 SYDVKM. V lost 1 base and J 5 bases, leaving 6 bases between the germline ends. The CDR3 contains 12 residues. CDR3 nucleotide sequence: TGTGCCAGCAGTTTATTTCCGGACGAGCAGTACTTC. Protein product: CASSLFPDEQYF.

This clonotype was counted many times. The CDR3 DNA reads TGTGCCAGCAGCTGGCTGAAGGACACTGAAGCTTTCTTT. Translating it yields CASSWLKDTEAFF. The V call is TRBV7-3, the J call TRBJ1-1; D unclear. Germline V CDR1 and CDR2: SGHTA, FQGTGA. V dropped 4 bases and J dropped 3 bases, with 9 bases sitting between them. The CDR3 sequence is 13 residues long. Together with reference TRBV7-3 and TRBJ1-1, the CDR3 gives the full variable domain: GAGVSQTPSNKVTEKGKYVELRCDPISGHTALYWYRQSLGQGPEFLIYFQGTGAADDSGLPNDRFFAVRPEGSVSTLKIQRTERGDSAVYLCASSWLKDTEAFFGQGTRLTVV.

The chain combines TRBV19 with TRBJ2-1; the match to TRBD2 covers 12 bases. The ends lost 0 bases at V and 0 bases at J; junction bases unmatched: 9. This CDR3 has 20 amino acids. Germline V gene data show CDR1 as LNHDA and CDR2 as SQIVND (reference sequence). CDR3 sequence: CASSIDLETSGGSSYNEQFF. The CDR3 DNA follows: TGTGCCAGTAGTATAGATCTTGAGACTAGCGGGGGTTCCTCCTACAATGAGCAGTTCTTC.

This clonotype occurred many times. The J gene is TRBJ1-5, the V gene TRBV18; TRBD1 might be the D (5 bases). Germline V gives CDR1 KGHSH, CDR2 LQKENI. The ends were cut back, 3 bases at V and 5 bases at J, with 11 bases in the middle. The CDR3 extends over 14 amino acids. The CDR3 DNA sequence: TGTGCCAGCTCACCCCCCGGAGGGGATCAGCCCCAGCATTTT. As protein: CASSPPGGDQPQHF.

This clonotype appeared a few times. The chain is built from TRBV23-1 and TRBJ2-1; D is perhaps TRBD2 (6 bases). TRBV23-1 is identified as an open reading frame with a role that is uncertain. The CDR3 consists of 16 residues. V was trimmed by 2 bases and J by 3 bases, leaving 14 bases between them. CDR3 residues: CASSQPRDGSYNEQFF. CDR3 sequence (DNA): TGCGCCAGCAGTCAACCTAGGGACGGGAGCTACAATGAGCAGTTCTTC.

The CDR3 is CASYPGDRTGELFF. In nucleotides, the CDR3 is TGTGCCAGCTATCCTGGGGACAGAACCGGGGAGCTGTTTTTT. The gene calls are TRBV12-3 or TRBV12-4 and TRBJ2-2; TRBD1 agrees at 7 bases. Germline trimming cut 8 bases from V and 5 bases from J; bases unmatched to any gene: 8. This CDR3 comprises 14 residues.

The gene calls are TRBV29-1 and TRBJ1-2; TRBD1 agrees at 8 bases. V shed 3 bases, J shed 3 bases, and the junction held 3 bases outside the gene matches. CDR3 length equals 13 residues. Germline-derived CDR1 and CDR2 are SQVTM and ANQGSEA. In nucleotides, the CDR3 is TGCAGCGTTGATCCAGGGGGCCACTATGGCTACACCTTC. Its protein product is CSVDPGGHYGYTF.

There are a few counts of this clonotype. The chain carries TRBV18 and TRBJ1-1; TRBD1 is a possible D gene (5 bases). Per germline, CDR1 KGHSH and CDR2 LQKENI. V was cut by 3 bases and J by 7 bases, with 18 bases left in between. The CDR3 is 15 amino acids. CDR3 bases: TGTGCCAGCTCACCCCCCGGAGGGGTCTTGCATGAAGCTTTCTTT. As protein: CASSPPGGVLHEAFF.

This clonotype was counted at least ten times. This chain uses TRBV7-2 with TRBJ2-3; no firm D call. This CDR3 is 14 amino acids long. The germline CDR1 and CDR2 sequences are SGHTA and FQGNSA. The V end was cut by 4 bases, the J end by 4 bases, with 12 bases between. The CDR3 is CASSSTARPDTQYF. The CDR3 DNA is TGTGCCAGCAGCTCCACGGCTAGGCCAGATACGCAGTATTTT.